Given below is one TCR beta chain in context. This CDR3 has 18 amino acids. Clones were read by immunoSEQ multiplex PCR, and TCRdb kept only the in-frame ones, dropping some. Found here are 300,000 to 450,000 clones, approximately 90% of them singletons; the top ten hold 3% to 4%. This specimen comes from a study of Ad26.COV2.S vaccination and SARS-CoV-2 variants. The sequenced sample was peripheral blood, obtained after recovery from COVID-19. The chain joins TRBV21-1 to TRBJ2-5; the DNA was not used to check the table's D call, TRBD1. TRBV21-1 is listed as a pseudogene. The TCR originated in a human donor who had recovered from COVID-19. CDR3 in amino acids: CASSNCPGQSPHLETQYF. The DNA of the CDR3 is TGTGCCAGCAGCAACTGCCCAGGGCAATCTCCCCACCTCGAGACCCAGTACTTC.